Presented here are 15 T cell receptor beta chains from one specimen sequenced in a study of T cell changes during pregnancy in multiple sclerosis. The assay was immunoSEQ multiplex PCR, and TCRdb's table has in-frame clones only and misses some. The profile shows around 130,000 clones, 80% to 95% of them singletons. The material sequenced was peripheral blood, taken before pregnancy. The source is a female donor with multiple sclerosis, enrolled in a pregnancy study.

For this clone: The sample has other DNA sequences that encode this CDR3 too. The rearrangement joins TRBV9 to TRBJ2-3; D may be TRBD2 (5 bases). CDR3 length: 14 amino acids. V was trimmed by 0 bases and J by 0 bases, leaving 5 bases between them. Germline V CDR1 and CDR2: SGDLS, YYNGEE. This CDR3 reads CASSVGGSTDTQYF. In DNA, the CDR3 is TGTGCCAGCAGCGTAGGAGGGAGCACAGATACGCAGTATTTT.

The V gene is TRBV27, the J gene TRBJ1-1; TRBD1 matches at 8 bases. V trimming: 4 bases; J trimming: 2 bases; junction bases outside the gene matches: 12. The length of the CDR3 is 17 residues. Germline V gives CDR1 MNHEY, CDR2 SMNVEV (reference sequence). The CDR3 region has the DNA TGTGCCAGCAGTTCCTGGACAGGGCGGGGGATCAACACTGAAGCTTTCTTT. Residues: CASSSWTGRGINTEAFF.

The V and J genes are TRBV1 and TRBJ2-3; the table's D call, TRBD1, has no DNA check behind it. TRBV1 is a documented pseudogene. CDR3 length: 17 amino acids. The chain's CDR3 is CTSSQDKSGDSTDTQYF. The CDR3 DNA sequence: TGCACCAGCAGCCAAGATAAGTCAGGGGATAGCACAGATACGCAGTATTTT.

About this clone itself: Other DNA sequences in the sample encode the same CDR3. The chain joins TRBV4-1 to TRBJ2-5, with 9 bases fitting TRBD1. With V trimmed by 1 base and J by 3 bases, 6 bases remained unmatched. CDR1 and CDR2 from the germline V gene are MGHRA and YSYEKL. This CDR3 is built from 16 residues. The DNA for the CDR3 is TGCGCCAGCAGCCAAGCCGCTGGGACAGGGAAAGAGACCCAGTACTTC. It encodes CASSQAAGTGKETQYF.

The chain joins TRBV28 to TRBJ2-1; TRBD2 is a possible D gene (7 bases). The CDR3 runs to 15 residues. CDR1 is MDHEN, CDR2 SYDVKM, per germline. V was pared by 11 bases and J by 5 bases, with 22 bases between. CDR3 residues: CAWGRGPGGHNEQFF. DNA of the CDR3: TGTGCCTGGGGACGAGGGCCCGGGGGGCACAATGAGCAGTTCTTC.

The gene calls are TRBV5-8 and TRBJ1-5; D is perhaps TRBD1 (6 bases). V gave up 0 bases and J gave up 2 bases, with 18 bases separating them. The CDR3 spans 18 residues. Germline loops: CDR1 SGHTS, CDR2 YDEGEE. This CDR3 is CASSLDRVKGWGNQPQHF. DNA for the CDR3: TGTGCCAGCAGCTTGGACAGGGTGAAAGGTTGGGGCAATCAGCCCCAGCATTTT.

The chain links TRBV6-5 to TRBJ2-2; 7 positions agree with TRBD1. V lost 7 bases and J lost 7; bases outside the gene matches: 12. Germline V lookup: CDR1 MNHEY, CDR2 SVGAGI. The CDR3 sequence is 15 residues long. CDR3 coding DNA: TGTGCCAGCAAGACCGAGACAGGGAGAAACGGGGAGCTGTTTTTT. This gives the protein CASKTETGRNGELFF.

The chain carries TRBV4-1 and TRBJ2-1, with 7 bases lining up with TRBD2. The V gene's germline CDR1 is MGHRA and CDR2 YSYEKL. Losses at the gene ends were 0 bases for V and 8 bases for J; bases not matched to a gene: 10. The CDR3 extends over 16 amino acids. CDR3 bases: TGCGCCAGCAGCCAAGATTTAAAGCGGGGTCGGGATGAGCAGTTCTTC. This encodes CASSQDLKRGRDEQFF.

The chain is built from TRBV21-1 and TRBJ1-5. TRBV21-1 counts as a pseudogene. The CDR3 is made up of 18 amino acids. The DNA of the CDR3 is TGTGCCAGCAGCAAGCGGAAAGGTCTGGCCCTCAGAGTGGAGCCCCAGCATTTT. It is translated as CASSKRKGLALRVEPQHF.

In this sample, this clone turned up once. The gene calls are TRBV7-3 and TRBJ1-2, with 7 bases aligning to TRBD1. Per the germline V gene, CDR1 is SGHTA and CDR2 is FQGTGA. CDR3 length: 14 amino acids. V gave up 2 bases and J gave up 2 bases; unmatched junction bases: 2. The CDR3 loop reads CASSLRGGNYGYTF. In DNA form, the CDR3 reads TGTGCCAGCAGCTTACGAGGGGGCAACTATGGCTACACCTTC.

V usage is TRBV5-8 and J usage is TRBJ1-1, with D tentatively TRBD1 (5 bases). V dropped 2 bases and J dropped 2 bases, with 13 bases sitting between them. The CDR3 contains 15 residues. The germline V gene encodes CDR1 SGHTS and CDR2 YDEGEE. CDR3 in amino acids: CASSFLRTPNTEAFF. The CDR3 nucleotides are TGTGCCAGCAGCTTTCTCCGGACACCTAACACTGAAGCTTTCTTT.

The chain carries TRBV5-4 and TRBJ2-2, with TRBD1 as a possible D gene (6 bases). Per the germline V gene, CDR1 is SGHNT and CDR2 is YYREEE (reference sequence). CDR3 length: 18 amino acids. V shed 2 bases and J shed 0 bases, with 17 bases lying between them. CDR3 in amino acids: CASSFPSTGTTNTGELFF. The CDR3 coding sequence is TGTGCCAGCAGCTTCCCCTCTACCGGGACAACGAACACCGGGGAGCTGTTTTTT.

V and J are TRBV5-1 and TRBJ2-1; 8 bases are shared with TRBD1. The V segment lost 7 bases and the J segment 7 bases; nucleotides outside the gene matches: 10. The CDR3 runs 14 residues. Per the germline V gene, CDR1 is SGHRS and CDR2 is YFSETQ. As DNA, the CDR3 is TGCGCCAGCCGTGGACAGGGCCCAGGGAATGAGCAGTTCTTC. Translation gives CASRGQGPGNEQFF.

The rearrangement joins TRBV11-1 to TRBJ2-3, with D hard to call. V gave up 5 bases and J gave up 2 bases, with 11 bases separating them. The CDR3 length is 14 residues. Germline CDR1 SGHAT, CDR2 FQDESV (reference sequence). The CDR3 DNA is TGTGCCAGCAGCCCGGGTCTCTACACAGATACGCAGTATTTT. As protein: CASSPGLYTDTQYF.

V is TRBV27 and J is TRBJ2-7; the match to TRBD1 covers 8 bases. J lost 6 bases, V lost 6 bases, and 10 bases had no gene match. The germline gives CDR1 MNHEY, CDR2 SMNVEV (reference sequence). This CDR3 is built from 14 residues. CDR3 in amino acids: CASRLRTGSAEQYF. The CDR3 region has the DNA TGTGCCAGCAGGCTAAGGACAGGGTCGGCCGAGCAGTACTTC.